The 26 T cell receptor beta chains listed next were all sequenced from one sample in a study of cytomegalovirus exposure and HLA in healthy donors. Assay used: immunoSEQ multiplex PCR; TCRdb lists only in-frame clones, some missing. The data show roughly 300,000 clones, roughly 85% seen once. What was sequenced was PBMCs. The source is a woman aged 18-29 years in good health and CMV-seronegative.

CDR3 amino acids: CASSLVGTGDEKLFF. The CDR3 DNA sequence: TGTGCCAGCAGCTTAGTAGGGACAGGGGATGAAAAACTGTTTTTT. The chain is built from TRBV7-8 and TRBJ1-4; 10 bases fit TRBD1. CDR1 and CDR2 (germline): SGHVS, FQNEAQ. This CDR3 has 15 amino acids. Trimming took 1 base from V and 6 from J; bases not matched to a gene: 2.

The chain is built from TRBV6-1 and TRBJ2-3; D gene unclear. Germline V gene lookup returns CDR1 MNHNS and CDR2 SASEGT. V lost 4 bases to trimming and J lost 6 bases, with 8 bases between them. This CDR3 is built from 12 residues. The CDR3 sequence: CASSALEDTQYF. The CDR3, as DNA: TGTGCCAGCAGTGCCTTGGAGGATACGCAGTATTTT.

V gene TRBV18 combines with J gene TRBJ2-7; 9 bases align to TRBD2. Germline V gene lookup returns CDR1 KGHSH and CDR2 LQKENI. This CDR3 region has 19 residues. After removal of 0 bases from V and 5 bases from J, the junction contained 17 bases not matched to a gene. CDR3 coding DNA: TGTGCCAGCTCACCACCGGTTGTAATGCTAGCGGGGACACTACACGAGCAGTACTTC. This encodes CASSPPVVMLAGTLHEQYF.

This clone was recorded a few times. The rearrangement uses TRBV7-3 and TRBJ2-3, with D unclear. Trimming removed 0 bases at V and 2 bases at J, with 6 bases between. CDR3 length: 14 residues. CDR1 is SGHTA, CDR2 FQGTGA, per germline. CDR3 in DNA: TGTGCCAGCAGCTTAACGGCAGACACAGATACGCAGTATTTT. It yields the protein CASSLTADTDTQYF.

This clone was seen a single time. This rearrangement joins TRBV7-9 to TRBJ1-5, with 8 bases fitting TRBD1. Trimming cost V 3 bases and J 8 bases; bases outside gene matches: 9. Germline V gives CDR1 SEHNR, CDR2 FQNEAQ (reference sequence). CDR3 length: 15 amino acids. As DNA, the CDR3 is TGTGCCAGCAGCTTCGGGGACAGGCTCGCGGAGCCCCAGCATTTT. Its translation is CASSFGDRLAEPQHF.

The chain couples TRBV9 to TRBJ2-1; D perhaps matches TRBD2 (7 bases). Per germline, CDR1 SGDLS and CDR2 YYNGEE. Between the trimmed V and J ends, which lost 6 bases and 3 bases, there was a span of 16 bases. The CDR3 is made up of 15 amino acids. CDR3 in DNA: TGTGCCAGCACCTCCGGGGGAGGGGGCTACAATGAGCAGTTCTTC. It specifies CASTSGGGGYNEQFF.

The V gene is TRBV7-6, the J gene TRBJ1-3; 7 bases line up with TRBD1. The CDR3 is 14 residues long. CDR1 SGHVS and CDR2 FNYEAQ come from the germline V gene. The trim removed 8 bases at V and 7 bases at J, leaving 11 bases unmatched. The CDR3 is CASGPGGNSNTIYF. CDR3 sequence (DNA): TGTGCCAGCGGGCCAGGGGGGAATAGCAACACCATATATTTT.

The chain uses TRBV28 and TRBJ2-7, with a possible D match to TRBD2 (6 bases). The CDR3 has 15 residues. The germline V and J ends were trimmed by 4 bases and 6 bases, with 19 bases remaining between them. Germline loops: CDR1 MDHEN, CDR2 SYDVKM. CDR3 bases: TGTGCCAGCAGTTGGTCCGGCGGGACGAGTCGCGAGCAGTACTTC. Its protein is CASSWSGGTSREQYF.

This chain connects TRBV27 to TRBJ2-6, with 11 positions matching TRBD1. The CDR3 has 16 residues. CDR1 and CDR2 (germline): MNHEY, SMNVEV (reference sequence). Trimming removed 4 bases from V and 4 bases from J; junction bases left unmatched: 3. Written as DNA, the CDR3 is TGTGCCAGCAGTTCGGGACAGGGGGTCGGGGCCAACGTCCTGACTTTC. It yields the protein CASSSGQGVGANVLTF.

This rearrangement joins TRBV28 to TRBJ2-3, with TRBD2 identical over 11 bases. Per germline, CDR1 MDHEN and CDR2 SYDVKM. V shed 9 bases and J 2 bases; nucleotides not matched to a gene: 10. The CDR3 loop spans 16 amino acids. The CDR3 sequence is CASTPPGLAATDTQYF. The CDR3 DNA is TGTGCCAGTACCCCCCCGGGACTAGCGGCCACAGATACGCAGTATTTT. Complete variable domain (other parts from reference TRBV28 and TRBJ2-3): DVKVTQSSRYLVKRTGEKVFLECVQDMDHENMFWYRQDPGLGLRLIYFSYDVKMKEKGDIPEGYSVSREKKERFSLILESASTNQTSMYLCASTPPGLAATDTQYFGPGTRLTVL.

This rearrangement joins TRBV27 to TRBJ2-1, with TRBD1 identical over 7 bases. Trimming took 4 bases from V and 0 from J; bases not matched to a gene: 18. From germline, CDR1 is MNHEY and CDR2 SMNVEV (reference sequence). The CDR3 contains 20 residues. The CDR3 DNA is TGTGCCAGCAGTTCGGCGCGAAGACCTAGGGGGCTTAGCTCCTACAATGAGCAGTTCTTC. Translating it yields CASSSARRPRGLSSYNEQFF.

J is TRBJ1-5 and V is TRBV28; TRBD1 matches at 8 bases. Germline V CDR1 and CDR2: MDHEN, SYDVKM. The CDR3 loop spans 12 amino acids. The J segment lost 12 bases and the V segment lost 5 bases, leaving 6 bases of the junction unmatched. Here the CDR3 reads CASSLPGTGQHF. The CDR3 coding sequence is TGTGCCAGCAGTCTTCCCGGGACAGGCCAGCATTTT.

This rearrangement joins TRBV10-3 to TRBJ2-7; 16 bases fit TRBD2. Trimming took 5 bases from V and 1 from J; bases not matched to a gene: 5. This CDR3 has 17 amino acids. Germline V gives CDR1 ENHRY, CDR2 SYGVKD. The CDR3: CAISSGTSGRGSYEQYF. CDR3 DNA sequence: TGTGCCATCAGTTCCGGGACTAGCGGGAGGGGGTCCTACGAGCAGTACTTC.

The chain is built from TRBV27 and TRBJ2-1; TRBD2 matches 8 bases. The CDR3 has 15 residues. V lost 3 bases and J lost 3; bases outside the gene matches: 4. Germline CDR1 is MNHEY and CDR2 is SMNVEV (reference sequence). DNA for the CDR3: TGTGCCAGCAGTTTCCTAGCGGGTTACTACAATGAGCAGTTCTTC. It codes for CASSFLAGYYNEQFF.

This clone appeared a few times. The CDR3 bases are TGTGCCAGCAGGACAGGGAATCAGCCCCAGCATTTT. This codes for CASRTGNQPQHF. V usage is TRBV28 and J usage is TRBJ1-5; 7 nucleotides line up with TRBD1. CDR3 length equals 12 residues. Germline CDR1 MDHEN, CDR2 SYDVKM. V shed 6 bases, J shed 4 bases, and the junction held 0 bases outside the gene matches. Drawing the rest from reference TRBV28 and TRBJ1-5, the complete variable domain is DVKVTQSSRYLVKRTGEKVFLECVQDMDHENMFWYRQDPGLGLRLIYFSYDVKMKEKGDIPEGYSVSREKKERFSLILESASTNQTSMYLCASRTGNQPQHFGDGTRLSIL.

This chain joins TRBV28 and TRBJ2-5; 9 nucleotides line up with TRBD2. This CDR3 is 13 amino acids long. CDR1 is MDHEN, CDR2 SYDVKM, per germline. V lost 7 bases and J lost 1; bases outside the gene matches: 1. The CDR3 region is CASNSGSQETQYF. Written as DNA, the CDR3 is TGTGCCAGCAATAGCGGGAGCCAAGAGACCCAGTACTTC.

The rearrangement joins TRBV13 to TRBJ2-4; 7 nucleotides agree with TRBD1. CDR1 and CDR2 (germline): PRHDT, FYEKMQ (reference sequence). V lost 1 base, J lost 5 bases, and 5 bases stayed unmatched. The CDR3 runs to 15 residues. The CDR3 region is CASSLVGTGENIQYF. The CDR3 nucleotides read TGTGCCAGCAGCTTAGTGGGTACAGGGGAAAACATTCAGTACTTC.

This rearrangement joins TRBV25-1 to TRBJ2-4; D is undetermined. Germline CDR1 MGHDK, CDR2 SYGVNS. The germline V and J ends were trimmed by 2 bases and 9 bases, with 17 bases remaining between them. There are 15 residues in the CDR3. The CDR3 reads CASSEQTPDLGIQYF. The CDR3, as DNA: TGTGCCAGCAGTGAACAGACACCGGATTTGGGCATTCAGTACTTC.

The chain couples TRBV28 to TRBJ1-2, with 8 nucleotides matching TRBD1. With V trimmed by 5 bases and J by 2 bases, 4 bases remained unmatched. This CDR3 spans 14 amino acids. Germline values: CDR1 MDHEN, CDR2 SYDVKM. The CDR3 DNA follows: TGTGCCAGCAGTCCGGGACAGGCGAACTATGGCTACACCTTC. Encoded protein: CASSPGQANYGYTF.

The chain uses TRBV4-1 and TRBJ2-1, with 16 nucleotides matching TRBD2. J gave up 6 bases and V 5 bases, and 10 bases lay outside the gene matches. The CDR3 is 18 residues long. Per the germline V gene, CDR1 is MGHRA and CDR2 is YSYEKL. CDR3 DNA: TGCGCCAGCAGCTTCGCCGGGACTAGCGGGAGGGCTTCCAATGAGCAGTTCTTC. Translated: CASSFAGTSGRASNEQFF.

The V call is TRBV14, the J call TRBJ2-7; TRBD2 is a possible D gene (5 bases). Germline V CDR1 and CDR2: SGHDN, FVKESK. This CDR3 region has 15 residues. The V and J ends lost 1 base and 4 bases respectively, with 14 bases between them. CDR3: CASSQVRGSGYEQYF. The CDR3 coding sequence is TGTGCCAGCAGCCAAGTGAGAGGGTCCGGGTACGAGCAGTACTTC.

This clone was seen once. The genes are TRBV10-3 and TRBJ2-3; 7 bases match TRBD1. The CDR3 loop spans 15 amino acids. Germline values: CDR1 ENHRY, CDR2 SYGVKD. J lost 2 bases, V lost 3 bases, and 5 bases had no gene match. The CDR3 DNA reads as TGTGCCATCAGTGAACAGGGGATAGACACAGATACGCAGTATTTT. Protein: CAISEQGIDTDTQYF.

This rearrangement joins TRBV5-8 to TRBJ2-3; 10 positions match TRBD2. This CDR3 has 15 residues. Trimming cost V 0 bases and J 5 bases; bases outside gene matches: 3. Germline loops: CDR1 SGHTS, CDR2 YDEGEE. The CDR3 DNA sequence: TGTGCCAGCAGCTTGGAGCGGGAGGGAGTAGATACGCAGTATTTT. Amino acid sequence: CASSLEREGVDTQYF.

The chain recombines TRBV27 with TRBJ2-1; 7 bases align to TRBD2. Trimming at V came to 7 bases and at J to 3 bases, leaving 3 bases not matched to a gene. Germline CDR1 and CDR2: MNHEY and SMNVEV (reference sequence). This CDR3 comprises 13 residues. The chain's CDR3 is CASNPSGYNEQFF. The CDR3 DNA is TGTGCCAGCAATCCTAGCGGCTACAATGAGCAGTTCTTC.

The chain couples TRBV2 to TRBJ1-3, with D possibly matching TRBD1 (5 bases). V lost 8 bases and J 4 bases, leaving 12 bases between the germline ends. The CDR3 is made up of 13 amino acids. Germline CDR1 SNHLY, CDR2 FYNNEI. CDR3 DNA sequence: TGTGCCAGCGGGCCCGACAGAGGAAACACCATATATTTT. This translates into CASGPDRGNTIYF.

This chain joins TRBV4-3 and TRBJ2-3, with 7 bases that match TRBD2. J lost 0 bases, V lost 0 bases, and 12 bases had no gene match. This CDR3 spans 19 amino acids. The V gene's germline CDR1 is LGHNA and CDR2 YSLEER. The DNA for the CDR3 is TGCGCCAGCAGCCAAGACCCCCCCGCTAGCGGAGGAAGCACAGATACGCAGTATTTT. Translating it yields CASSQDPPASGGSTDTQYF.